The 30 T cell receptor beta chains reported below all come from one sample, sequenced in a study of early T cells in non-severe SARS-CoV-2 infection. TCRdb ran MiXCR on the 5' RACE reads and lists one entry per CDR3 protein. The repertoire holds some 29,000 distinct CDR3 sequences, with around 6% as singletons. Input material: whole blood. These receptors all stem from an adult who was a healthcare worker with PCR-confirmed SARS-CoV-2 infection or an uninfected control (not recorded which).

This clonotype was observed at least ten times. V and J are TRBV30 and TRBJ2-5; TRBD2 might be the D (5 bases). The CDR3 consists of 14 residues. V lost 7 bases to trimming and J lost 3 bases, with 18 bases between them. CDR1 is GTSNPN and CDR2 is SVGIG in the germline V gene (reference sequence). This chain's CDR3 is CASEEVERKETQYF. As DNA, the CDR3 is TGTGCCTCAGAGGAGGTGGAACGGAAAGAGACCCAGTACTTC.

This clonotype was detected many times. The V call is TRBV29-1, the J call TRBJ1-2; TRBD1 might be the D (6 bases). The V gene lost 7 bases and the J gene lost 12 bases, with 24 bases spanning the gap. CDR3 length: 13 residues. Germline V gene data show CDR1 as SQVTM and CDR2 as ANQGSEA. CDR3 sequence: CSGNRDPFAKNTF. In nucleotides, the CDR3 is TGCAGCGGCAACAGGGACCCCTTCGCTAAGAACACCTTC.

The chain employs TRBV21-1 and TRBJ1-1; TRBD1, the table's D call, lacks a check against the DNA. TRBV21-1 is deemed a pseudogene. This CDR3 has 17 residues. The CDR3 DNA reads TGTGCCAGCAGCCTCGCCGGGACAGGGGGCCATTACACTGAAGCTTTCTTT. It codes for CASSLAGTGGHYTEAFF.

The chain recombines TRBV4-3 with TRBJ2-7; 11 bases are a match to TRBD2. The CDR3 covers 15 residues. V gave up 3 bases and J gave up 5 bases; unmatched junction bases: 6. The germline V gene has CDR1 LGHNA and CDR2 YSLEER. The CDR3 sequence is CASSQLAGGPHEQYF. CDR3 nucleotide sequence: TGCGCCAGCAGCCAGTTAGCGGGGGGGCCCCACGAGCAGTACTTC.

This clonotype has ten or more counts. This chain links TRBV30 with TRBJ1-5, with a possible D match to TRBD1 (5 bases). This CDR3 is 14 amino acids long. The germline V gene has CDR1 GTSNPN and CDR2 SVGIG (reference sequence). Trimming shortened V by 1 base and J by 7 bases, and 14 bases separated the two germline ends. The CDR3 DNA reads TGTGCCTGGAGTGATGGTATGGGGGGACAGCCCCAGCATTTT. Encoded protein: CAWSDGMGGQPQHF. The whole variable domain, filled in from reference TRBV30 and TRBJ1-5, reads SQTIHQWPATLVQPVGSPLSLECTVEGTSNPNLYWYRQAAGRGLQLLFYSVGIGQISSEVPQNLSASRPQDRQFILSSKKLLLSDSGFYLCAWSDGMGGQPQHFGDGTRLSIL.

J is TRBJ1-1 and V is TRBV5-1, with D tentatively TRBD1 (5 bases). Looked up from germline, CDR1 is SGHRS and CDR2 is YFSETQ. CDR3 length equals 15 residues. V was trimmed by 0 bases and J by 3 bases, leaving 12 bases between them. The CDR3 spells CASSLEVGADTEAFF. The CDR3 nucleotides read TGCGCCAGCAGCTTGGAGGTTGGGGCGGACACTGAAGCTTTCTTT.

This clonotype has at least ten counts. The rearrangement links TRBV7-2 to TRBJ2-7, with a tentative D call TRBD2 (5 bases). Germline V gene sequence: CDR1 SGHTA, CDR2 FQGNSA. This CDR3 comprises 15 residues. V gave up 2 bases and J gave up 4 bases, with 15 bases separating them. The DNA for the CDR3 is TGTGCCAGCAGCTTACCGAAGGGATCGGGGTACGAGCAGTACTTC. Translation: CASSLPKGSGYEQYF.

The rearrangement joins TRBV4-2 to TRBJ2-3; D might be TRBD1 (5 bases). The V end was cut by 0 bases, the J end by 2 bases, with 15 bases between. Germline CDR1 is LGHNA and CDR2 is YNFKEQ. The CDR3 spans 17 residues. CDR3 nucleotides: TGTGCCAGCAGCCAAGATTCGAGGCAGGGTTACACAGATACGCAGTATTTT. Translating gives CASSQDSRQGYTDTQYF.

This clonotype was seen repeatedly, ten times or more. CDR3 protein: CASSRQGYEQYF. The CDR3, as DNA: TGTGCCAGCAGCCGACAGGGGTACGAGCAGTACTTC. The chain combines TRBV11-3 with TRBJ2-7; TRBD1 aligns across 8 bases. Germline CDR1 SGHNT, CDR2 YENEEA. CDR3 length: 12 residues. The V gene end was trimmed by 5 bases and the J gene end by 4 bases; junction bases not matched to a gene: 1.

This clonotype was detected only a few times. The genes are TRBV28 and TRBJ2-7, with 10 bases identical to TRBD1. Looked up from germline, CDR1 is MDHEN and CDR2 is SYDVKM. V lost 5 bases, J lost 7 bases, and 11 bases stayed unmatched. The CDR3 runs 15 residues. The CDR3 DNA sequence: TGTGCCAGCAGTCCTCTCCGACAGGGACAGGGGGAGCAGTACTTC. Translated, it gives CASSPLRQGQGEQYF.

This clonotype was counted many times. CDR3 sequence reads: CASRTPQGFVYTF. Written as DNA, the CDR3 is TGTGCCAGCAGAACCCCGCAGGGGTTCGTCTACACCTTC. The rearrangement uses TRBV6-5 and TRBJ1-2, with TRBD1 as a possible D gene (6 bases). This CDR3 comprises 13 residues. Per the germline V gene, CDR1 is MNHEY and CDR2 is SVGAGI. V lost 6 bases, J lost 10 bases, and 18 bases lay in between.

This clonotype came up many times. This CDR3 reads CASSRTGTGVSPLHF. As DNA, the CDR3 is TGTGCCAGCAGCCGGACCGGGACAGGGGTCTCACCCCTCCACTTT. The V call is TRBV14, the J call TRBJ1-6, with TRBD1 matching over 10 bases. The germline V gene encodes CDR1 SGHDN and CDR2 FVKESK. V lost 4 bases, J lost 10 bases, and 7 bases stayed unmatched. The CDR3 has 15 amino acids.

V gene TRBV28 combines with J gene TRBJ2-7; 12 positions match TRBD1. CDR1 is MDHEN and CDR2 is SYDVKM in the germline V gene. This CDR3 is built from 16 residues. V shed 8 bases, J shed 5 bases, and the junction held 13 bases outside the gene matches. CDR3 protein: CASRSPRGQGAHEQYF. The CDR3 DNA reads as TGTGCCAGCCGCAGCCCGCGGGGACAGGGGGCCCACGAGCAGTACTTC. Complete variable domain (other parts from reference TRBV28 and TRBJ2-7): DVKVTQSSRYLVKRTGEKVFLECVQDMDHENMFWYRQDPGLGLRLIYFSYDVKMKEKGDIPEGYSVSREKKERFSLILESASTNQTSMYLCASRSPRGQGAHEQYFGPGTRLTVT.

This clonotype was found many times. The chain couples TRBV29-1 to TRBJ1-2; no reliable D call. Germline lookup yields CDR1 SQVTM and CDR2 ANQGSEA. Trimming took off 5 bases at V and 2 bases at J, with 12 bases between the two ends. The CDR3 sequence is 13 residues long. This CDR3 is CSVQIGFNYGYTF. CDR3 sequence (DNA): TGCAGCGTTCAGATCGGTTTCAACTATGGCTACACCTTC.

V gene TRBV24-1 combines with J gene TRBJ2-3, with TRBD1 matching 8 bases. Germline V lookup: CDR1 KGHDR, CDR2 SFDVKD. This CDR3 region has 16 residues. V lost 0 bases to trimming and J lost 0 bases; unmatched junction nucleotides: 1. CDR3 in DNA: TGTGCCACCAGTGATTTGGGGACAGGTAGCACAGATACGCAGTATTTT. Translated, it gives CATSDLGTGSTDTQYF.

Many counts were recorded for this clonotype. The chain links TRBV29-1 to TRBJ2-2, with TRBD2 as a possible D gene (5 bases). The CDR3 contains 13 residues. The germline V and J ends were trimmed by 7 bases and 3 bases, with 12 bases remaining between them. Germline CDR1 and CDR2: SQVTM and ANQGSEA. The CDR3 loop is CSGIRTDTGELFF. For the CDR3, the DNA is TGCAGCGGGATACGGACTGACACCGGGGAGCTGTTTTTT.

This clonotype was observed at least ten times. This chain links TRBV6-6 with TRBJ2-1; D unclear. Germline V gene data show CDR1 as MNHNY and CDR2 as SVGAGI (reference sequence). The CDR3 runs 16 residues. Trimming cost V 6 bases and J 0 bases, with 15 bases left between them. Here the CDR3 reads CASRTSGPDSYNEQFF. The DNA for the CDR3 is TGTGCCAGCAGGACTTCGGGCCCCGACTCCTACAATGAGCAGTTCTTC.

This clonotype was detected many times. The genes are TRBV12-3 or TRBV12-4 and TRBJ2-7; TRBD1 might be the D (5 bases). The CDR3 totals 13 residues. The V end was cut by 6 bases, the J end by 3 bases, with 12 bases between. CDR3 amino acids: CASRQDGVYEQYF. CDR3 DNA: TGTGCCAGCAGACAGGACGGCGTCTACGAGCAGTACTTC.

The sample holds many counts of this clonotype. DNA of the CDR3: TGTGCCAGCAGCTTGGCTAGCGGCACAGATACGCAGTATTTT. Translation gives CASSLASGTDTQYF. The V and J genes are TRBV7-2 and TRBJ2-3; D might be TRBD2 (6 bases). Trimming shortened V by 3 bases and J by 1 base, and 8 bases separated the two germline ends. From germline, CDR1 is SGHTA and CDR2 FQGNSA. The CDR3 length is 14 residues.

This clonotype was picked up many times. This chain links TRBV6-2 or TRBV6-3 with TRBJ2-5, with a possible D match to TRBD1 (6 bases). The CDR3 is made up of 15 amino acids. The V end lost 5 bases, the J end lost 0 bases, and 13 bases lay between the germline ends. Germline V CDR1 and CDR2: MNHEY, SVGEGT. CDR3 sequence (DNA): TGTGCCAGCAGTGACAGGAGACGTTACCAAGAGACCCAGTACTTC. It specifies CASSDRRRYQETQYF.

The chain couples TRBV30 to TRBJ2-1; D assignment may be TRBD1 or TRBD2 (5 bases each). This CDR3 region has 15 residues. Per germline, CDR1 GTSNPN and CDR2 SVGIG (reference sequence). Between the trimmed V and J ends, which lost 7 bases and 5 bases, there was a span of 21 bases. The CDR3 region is CASPMGDSGNNEQFF. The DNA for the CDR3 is TGTGCCTCCCCAATGGGGGATAGTGGGAACAATGAGCAGTTCTTC.

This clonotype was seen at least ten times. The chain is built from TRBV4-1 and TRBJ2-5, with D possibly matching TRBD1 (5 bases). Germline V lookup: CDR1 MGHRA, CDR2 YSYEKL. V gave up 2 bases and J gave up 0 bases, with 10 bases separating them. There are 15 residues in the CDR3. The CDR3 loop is CASSQPDSYQETQYF. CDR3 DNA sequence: TGCGCCAGCAGCCAACCCGACAGCTACCAAGAGACCCAGTACTTC.

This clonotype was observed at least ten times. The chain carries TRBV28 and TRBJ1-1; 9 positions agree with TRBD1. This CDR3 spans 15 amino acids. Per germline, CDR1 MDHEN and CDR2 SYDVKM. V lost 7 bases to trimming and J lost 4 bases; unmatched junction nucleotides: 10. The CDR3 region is CASTTTGGGGTEAFF. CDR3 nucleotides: TGTGCCAGCACCACAACAGGGGGCGGAGGCACTGAAGCTTTCTTT.

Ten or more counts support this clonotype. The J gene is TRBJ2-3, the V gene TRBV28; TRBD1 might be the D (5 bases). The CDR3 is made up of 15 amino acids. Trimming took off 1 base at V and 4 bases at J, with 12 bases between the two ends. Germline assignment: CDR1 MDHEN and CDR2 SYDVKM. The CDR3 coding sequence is TGTGCCAGCAGTTTATACCCAGGGTGGGCAGATACGCAGTATTTT. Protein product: CASSLYPGWADTQYF.

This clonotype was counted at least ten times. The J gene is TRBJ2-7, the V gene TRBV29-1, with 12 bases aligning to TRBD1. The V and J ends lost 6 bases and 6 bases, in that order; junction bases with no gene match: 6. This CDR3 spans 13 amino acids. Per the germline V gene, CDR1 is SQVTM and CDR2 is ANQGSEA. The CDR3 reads CSVLGQGAVEQYF. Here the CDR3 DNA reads TGCAGCGTCCTGGGACAGGGGGCTGTCGAGCAGTACTTC.

CDR3 nucleotides: TGTGCCAGCAGCGCGCGACAGGGACTCGAGCAGTACTTC. Translation: CASSARQGLEQYF. V is TRBV5-4 and J is TRBJ2-7, with D possibly matching TRBD1 (7 bases). CDR3 length: 13 amino acids. Germline values: CDR1 SGHNT, CDR2 YYREEE (reference sequence). The V end was cut by 4 bases, the J end by 6 bases, with 14 bases between.

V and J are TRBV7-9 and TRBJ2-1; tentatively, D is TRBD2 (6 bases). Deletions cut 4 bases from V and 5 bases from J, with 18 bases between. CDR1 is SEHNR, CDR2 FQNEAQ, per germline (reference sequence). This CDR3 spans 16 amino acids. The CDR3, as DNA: TGTGCCAGCAGCTCGGGGCTACGGGGGACCCACAATGAGCAGTTCTTC. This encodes CASSSGLRGTHNEQFF.

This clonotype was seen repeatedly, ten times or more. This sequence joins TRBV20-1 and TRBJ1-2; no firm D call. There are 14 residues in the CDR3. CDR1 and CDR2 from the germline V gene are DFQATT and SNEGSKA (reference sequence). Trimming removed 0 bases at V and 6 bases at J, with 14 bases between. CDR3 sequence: CSARDRQEGNGYTF. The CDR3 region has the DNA TGCAGTGCTAGAGATAGGCAGGAAGGAAATGGCTACACCTTC.

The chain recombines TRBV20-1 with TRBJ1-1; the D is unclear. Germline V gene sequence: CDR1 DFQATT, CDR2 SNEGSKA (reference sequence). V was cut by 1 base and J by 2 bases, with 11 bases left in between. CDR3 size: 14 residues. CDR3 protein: CSARVDLDNTEAFF. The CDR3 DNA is TGCAGTGCTAGAGTCGATCTGGACAACACTGAAGCTTTCTTT.

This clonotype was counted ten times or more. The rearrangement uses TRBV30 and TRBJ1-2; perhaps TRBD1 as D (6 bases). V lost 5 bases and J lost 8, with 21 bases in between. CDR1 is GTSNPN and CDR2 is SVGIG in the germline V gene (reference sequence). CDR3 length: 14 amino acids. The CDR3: CAWWTRDIPRGYTF. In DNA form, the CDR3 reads TGTGCCTGGTGGACCCGGGACATCCCTCGGGGCTACACCTTC. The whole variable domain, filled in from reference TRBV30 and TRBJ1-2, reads SQTIHQWPATLVQPVGSPLSLECTVEGTSNPNLYWYRQAAGRGLQLLFYSVGIGQISSEVPQNLSASRPQDRQFILSSKKLLLSDSGFYLCAWWTRDIPRGYTFGSGTRLTVV.